These 18 T cell receptor beta chains share one sample of origin, sequenced in a study of CD8+CD57+ T cells in acquired aplastic anemia. The patients chosen for sequencing had shown expansion of CD8+CD57+ cells (detected by flow cytometry). TCR beta VDJ and CDR3 profiles were obtained from a genomic DNA template. One entry per CDR3 protein results from TCRdb running MiXCR on the reads. The sample yields some 170,000 distinct CDR3 sequences, roughly two thirds seen once. Material for sequencing was sorted CD4+, CD8+, or CD8+CD57+ T cells (not recorded which) from PBMCs. The receptor set was obtained from a human donor with aplastic anemia.

This chain links TRBV11-1 with TRBJ2-5, with D tentatively TRBD1 (6 bases). The CDR3 length is 15 residues. V gave up 2 bases and J gave up 4 bases, with 14 bases separating them. Germline values: CDR1 SGHAT, CDR2 FQDESV (reference sequence). CDR3 residues: CASSLSGQLLETQYF. The CDR3 nucleotides read TGTGCCAGCAGCTTAAGTGGACAGCTTTTAGAGACCCAGTACTTC.

V usage is TRBV20-1 and J usage is TRBJ2-5; TRBD2 aligns across 13 bases. CDR1 is DFQATT, CDR2 SNEGSKA, per germline (reference sequence). CDR3 length equals 14 residues. Unmatched junction bases numbered 3, after V lost 6 bases and J lost 2 bases. The CDR3 nucleotides are TGCAGTGCAAGGACTAGCGGGGGTCAAGAGACCCAGTACTTC. This gives the protein CSARTSGGQETQYF.

The chain recombines TRBV7-9 with TRBJ1-6, with D maybe TRBD1 (6 bases). The CDR3 length is 14 residues. Germline assignment: CDR1 SEHNR and CDR2 FQNEAQ (reference sequence). The V gene lost 5 bases and the J gene lost 5 bases, with 10 bases spanning the gap. This CDR3 reads CASSHTGNNSPLHF. The CDR3 DNA is TGTGCCAGCAGCCATACAGGGAATAATTCACCCCTCCACTTT.

The V gene is TRBV20-1, the J gene TRBJ2-1; 7 nucleotides align to TRBD1. Losses at the gene ends were 5 bases for V and 1 base for J; bases not matched to a gene: 5. The CDR3 sequence is 14 residues long. Germline assignment: CDR1 DFQATT and CDR2 SNEGSKA (reference sequence). The CDR3: CSARTGVSYNEQFF. The CDR3 nucleotides are TGCAGTGCTCGAACAGGGGTTTCCTACAATGAGCAGTTCTTC.

This clonotype occurred a few times. Germline and junction disagree at one end, which may indicate a read error. The chain employs TRBV6-4 and TRBJ2-2; either TRBD1 or TRBD2 may supply D (5 bases each). The CDR3 length is 15 residues. CDR1 and CDR2 (germline): MRHNA, SNTAGT. CDR3 amino acids: CASSYSQGRAGELSF. In DNA, the CDR3 is TGTGCCAGCAGTTACTCCCAGGGTAGGGCCGGGGAGCTGTCTTTT.

This clonotype came up a few times. For the CDR3, the DNA is TGTGCCACCGGGGGAGCGGGGAACTCTGGAAACACCATATATTTT. Protein: CATGGAGNSGNTIYF. V usage is TRBV15 and J usage is TRBJ1-3, with TRBD1 as a possible D gene (5 bases). CDR3 length: 15 residues. The V gene's germline CDR1 is LNHNV and CDR2 YYDKDF (reference sequence). Trimming shortened V by 8 bases and J by 0 bases, and 14 bases separated the two germline ends.

The chain is built from TRBV2 and TRBJ2-5; tentatively, D is TRBD1 (6 bases). Germline V CDR1 and CDR2: SNHLY, FYNNEI. The V end lost 1 base, the J end lost 2 bases, and 11 bases lay between the germline ends. The CDR3 is made up of 15 amino acids. The CDR3 loop is CASSEGTVFQETQYF. In DNA form, the CDR3 reads TGTGCCAGCAGTGAAGGGACAGTCTTTCAAGAGACCCAGTACTTC.

The sample holds a few counts of this clonotype. This rearrangement joins TRBV7-9 to TRBJ2-3; D unclear. Germline loops: CDR1 SEHNR, CDR2 FQNEAQ (reference sequence). Trimming stripped 3 bases from V and 9 bases from J, with 7 bases between. This CDR3 is built from 11 residues. The CDR3: CASSLSVTQYF. As DNA, the CDR3 is TGTGCCAGCAGCTTGTCGGTGACGCAGTATTTT.

The V call is TRBV20-1, the J call TRBJ2-7, with TRBD2 matching 16 bases. CDR1 is DFQATT and CDR2 is SNEGSKA in the germline V gene (reference sequence). CDR3 size: 15 residues. After removal of 5 bases from V and 7 bases from J, the junction contained 8 bases not matched to a gene. In DNA form, the CDR3 reads TGCAGTGCTGAAAAGGGGACTAGCGGGAGGGGTGAGCAGTACTTC. Protein sequence: CSAEKGTSGRGEQYF.

This chain uses TRBV2 with TRBJ1-6, with D uncertain. V shed 0 bases and J shed 9 bases, with 6 bases lying between them. CDR3 length equals 13 residues. From germline, CDR1 is SNHLY and CDR2 FYNNEI. The DNA of the CDR3 is TGTGCCAGCAGTGAAGCTGGTGGTTCACCCCTCCACTTT. Protein sequence: CASSEAGGSPLHF.

In this sample, this clonotype turned up many times. The V call is TRBV4-2, the J call TRBJ2-7, with D possibly being TRBD2 (6 bases). V lost 0 bases and J 2 bases, leaving 14 bases between the germline ends. CDR3 size: 16 residues. The germline V gene encodes CDR1 LGHNA and CDR2 YNFKEQ. As DNA, the CDR3 is TGTGCCAGCAGCCAAGAGGACGGGAGTGGAACCTACGAGCAGTACTTC. Residues: CASSQEDGSGTYEQYF.

This clonotype was found many times. This rearrangement joins TRBV19 to TRBJ1-6; a weak D match, TRBD1 (5 bases). Germline loops: CDR1 LNHDA, CDR2 SQIVND (reference sequence). The CDR3 is 14 residues long. V was clipped by 3 bases and J by 10 bases, with 13 bases between them. DNA for the CDR3: TGTGCCAGTAGTATGGGGGAATCCCTCTCACCCCTCCACTTT. This gives the protein CASSMGESLSPLHF.

The V and J genes are TRBV5-1 and TRBJ1-1, with D possibly TRBD1 on 6 matching bases. CDR1 SGHRS and CDR2 YFSETQ come from the germline V gene. Trimming took off 1 base at V and 0 bases at J, with 7 bases between the two ends. CDR3 length equals 14 residues. Here the CDR3 reads CASSLTGLNTEAFF. Here the CDR3 DNA reads TGCGCCAGCAGCTTGACAGGGTTGAACACTGAAGCTTTCTTT.

The V call is TRBV19, the J call TRBJ1-4; maybe TRBD1 (5 bases). Germline values: CDR1 LNHDA, CDR2 SQIVND (reference sequence). This CDR3 contains 15 residues. V was trimmed by 6 bases and J by 3 bases, leaving 14 bases between them. The CDR3 is CASSLEWGANEKLFF. The CDR3 nucleotides read TGTGCCAGTAGCCTGGAGTGGGGCGCTAATGAAAAACTGTTTTTT. The full variable domain, its missing parts supplied by reference TRBV19 and TRBJ1-4, is DGGITQSPKYLFRKEGQNVTLSCEQNLNHDAMYWYRQDPGQGLRLIYYSQIVNDFQKGDIAEGYSVSREKKESFPLTVTSAQKNPTAFYLCASSLEWGANEKLFFGSGTQLSVL.

V gene TRBV7-9 combines with J gene TRBJ2-3; no firm D call. Trimming left V 5 bases short and J 5 bases short, with 11 bases between. Germline V CDR1 and CDR2: SEHNR, FQNEAQ (reference sequence). This CDR3 region has 13 residues. CDR3 sequence: CASSILGEDTQYF. The CDR3 DNA follows: TGTGCCAGCAGCATTCTAGGTGAAGATACGCAGTATTTT.

The rearrangement joins TRBV10-3 to TRBJ2-3; 7 bases match TRBD1. The CDR3 sequence is 15 residues long. The V segment lost 7 bases and the J segment 6 bases; nucleotides outside the gene matches: 13. Germline CDR1 and CDR2: ENHRY and SYGVKD. CDR3 amino acids: CAITVGGTRGDTQYF. In DNA, the CDR3 is TGTGCCATCACTGTGGGTGGCACCAGGGGGGATACGCAGTATTTT.

V gene TRBV15 combines with J gene TRBJ2-7; no firm D call. The germline CDR1 and CDR2 sequences are LNHNV and YYDKDF (reference sequence). The CDR3 runs 15 residues. The germline V and J ends were trimmed by 0 bases and 3 bases, with 12 bases remaining between them. For the CDR3, the DNA is TGTGCCACCAGCAGAGATCAGGCCACCCACTACGAGCAGTACTTC. It is translated as CATSRDQATHYEQYF. The whole variable domain, remainder taken from reference TRBV15 and TRBJ2-7, is DAMVIQNPRYQVTQFGKPVTLSCSQTLNHNVMYWYQQKSSQAPKLLFHYYDKDFNNEADTPDNFQSRRPNTSFCFLDIRSPGLGDTAMYLCATSRDQATHYEQYFGPGTRLTVT.

This clonotype was observed a handful of times. The chain is built from TRBV9 and TRBJ2-5, with no clear D. There are 14 residues in the CDR3. Germline V CDR1 and CDR2: SGDLS, YYNGEE. V dropped 0 bases and J dropped 5 bases, with 11 bases sitting between them. CDR3 coding DNA: TGTGCCAGCAGCGTAGGGGGTAGCAGTGAGACCCAGTACTTC. Its translation: CASSVGGSSETQYF.